The T cell receptor beta chain under discussion was sequenced for a study of T cell responses to AZD1222 COVID-19 vaccine. General study points: Spike-specific TCR breadth rose after two AZD1222 doses, and depth rose as well. Donors were mostly white British, more females; clonal diversity possibly underestimated.

Deletions cut 2 bases from V and 5 bases from J, with 14 bases between. CDR1 and CDR2 from the germline V gene are SGDLS and YYNGEE. The CDR3 length is 15 residues. Using immunoSEQ multiplex PCR, the repertoire was profiled, and TCRdb retains in-frame clones only, with some absent. The table lists about 140,000 clones, 93% of them singletons. As for this clone: The antigen is undetermined.

The sequencing here drew on peripheral blood, taken after recovery from COVID-19. The TCR comes from an adult who had recovered from COVID-19. The chain uses TRBV9 and TRBJ2-1, with D perhaps matching TRBD1 (6 bases). CDR3 protein: CASSVRQVANNEQFF. The DNA for the CDR3 is TGTGCCAGCAGCGTTAGACAGGTTGCCAACAATGAGCAGTTCTTC.